The clone carrying this TCR beta chain was counted once. This sample is drawn from a study of blood T cell repertoires in COVID-19. As for the study in general: Specimens from acute and convalescent COVID-19 originated in the United States, Italy and Spain. PBMCs, B-cell-depleted T cells, or T cells were the source of the cDNA or gDNA that made up the material.

The CDR3 covers 12 residues. V lost 9 bases to trimming and J lost 3 bases; unmatched junction nucleotides: 1. Germline V gene sequence: CDR1 KGHDR, CDR2 SFDVKD. In the study's own analysis: The assay estimated nucleated cells by amplifying reference gene primers. Sequencing was performed with immunoSEQ multiplex PCR; in TCRdb, only in-frame clones are kept and a portion is missing. V and J calls and clone size are given by that table; D and trimming were obtained from the DNA. The sample includes 150,000 to 200,000 clones, roughly 90% seen only once; the top ten take roughly a sixth. Sequenced material: peripheral blood. This sequence joins TRBV24-1 and TRBJ2-1; 7 bases agree with TRBD1. The sequence derives from a man between 60 and 75 years old with active or convalescent COVID-19. CDR3 bases: TGTGCCACCCGGGACAGCTACAATGAGCAGTTCTTC. Translation: CATRDSYNEQFF.